The T cell receptor (beta chain) under discussion was sequenced for a study of shared clonotypes between healthy human individuals. V gave up 4 bases and J gave up 0 bases, with 12 bases separating them. This CDR3 region has 16 residues. Germline lookup yields CDR1 MRHNA and CDR2 SNTAGT. Authors' methods: There were no quality scores in the junction-only immunoSEQ sequences, so filtering differed. Some clones are missing from TCRdb's copy, which holds only in-frame ones; the method was immunoSEQ multiplex PCR. The D gene and trimming were derived from the DNA, and the V and J assignments and clone size from that table. This table has fewer than 2.5 million clones, 80% to 95% appearing once. All donors qualified as healthy HIV-negative adults and had experienced no recent acute infections or vaccinations. The donor cohort consisted entirely of Caucasian adults residing in Nashville, Tennessee.

V and J are TRBV6-4 and TRBJ2-2; no definite D call. The sequenced material came from naive CD4+ T cells from PBMCs. The subset here: CD45RA+ positively selected. The clonotype was recovered from a man aged 18 to 29 in good health. Some clones in this sample may be carry-over from other donors' samples. In DNA form, the CDR3 reads TGTGCCAGCAGTGTTGAGTTTTCAGCGAACACCGGGGAGCTGTTTTTT. Its protein is CASSVEFSANTGELFF.